This TCR beta chain was documented in a study of cytomegalovirus exposure and HLA in healthy donors. Study-wide results and caveats: Whilst most TCR sequences proved rare, a subset of public TCRs occurred across many donors. Analyzed later, association rates of TCRs varied across HLA loci, with DRB1 most and HLA-C fewest.

Nominally healthy donors provided the samples, though records likely missed some immune exposures. The PCR contained 60 Vbeta and 13 Jbeta primers. Profiled with immunoSEQ multiplex PCR; TCRdb holds only in-frame clones, not every one. The sample yields 100,000 to 150,000 clones, roughly 80% seen once. Points on this clone: Its antigen is unidentified.

The sequencing input was PBMCs. The clonotype comes from a middle-aged woman in good health and CMV-seronegative.

The CDR3 DNA follows: TGTGCCAGCAGCCCGCAGGGGAAGGGCTACACCTTC. Protein: CASSPQGKGYTF. V is TRBV7-2 and J is TRBJ1-2; the D gene is possibly TRBD1 (6 bases). The length of the CDR3 is 12 residues. V dropped 5 bases and J dropped 8 bases, with 12 bases sitting between them. CDR1 is SGHTA and CDR2 is FQGNSA in the germline V gene.